Each of the 30 T cell receptor beta chains below was sequenced from the same sample in a study of blood T cell repertoires in COVID-19. Only in-frame clones appear in the TCRdb table, and some are missing; sequencing was by immunoSEQ multiplex PCR. This sample has hundreds of thousands of clones, with 65% to 90% found just once. The sample taken for sequencing was PBMCs or T cells enriched from blood (not recorded which). These receptors were obtained from a woman in her forties with acute COVID-19.

V is TRBV28 and J is TRBJ2-7, with D possibly being TRBD2 (5 bases). CDR1 is MDHEN, CDR2 SYDVKM, per germline. The CDR3 totals 13 residues. V shed 3 bases and J shed 2 bases, with 8 bases lying between them. The CDR3 spells CASSFYGAYEQYF. The CDR3 coding sequence is TGTGCCAGCAGTTTCTACGGGGCCTACGAGCAGTACTTC.

The chain uses TRBV28 and TRBJ2-1, with unresolved D. The CDR3 consists of 13 residues. V shed 5 bases and J shed 4 bases, with 9 bases lying between them. The V gene's germline CDR1 is MDHEN and CDR2 SYDVKM. CDR3 region: CASSIDTYNEQFF. The CDR3 DNA reads as TGTGCCAGCAGTATAGACACGTACAATGAGCAGTTCTTC.

J is TRBJ2-3 and V is TRBV6-5; TRBD2 is a possible D gene (6 bases). The CDR3 consists of 16 residues. Trimming took 2 bases from V and 3 from J, leaving 15 bases between them. The germline V gene has CDR1 MNHEY and CDR2 SVGAGI. The CDR3 DNA reads TGTGCCAGCAGTTACGGTAGAGGGCGGGATACAGATACGCAGTATTTT. Translation gives CASSYGRGRDTDTQYF.

This sequence joins TRBV7-2 and TRBJ1-1; a possible D gene is TRBD1 (5 bases). V gave up 7 bases and J gave up 4 bases, with 16 bases separating them. This CDR3 comprises 14 residues. CDR1 and CDR2 from the germline V gene are SGHTA and FQGNSA. The CDR3 reads CASTHPQGSTEAFF. DNA of the CDR3: TGTGCCAGCACCCACCCTCAGGGTTCCACTGAAGCTTTCTTT.

This clone showed up just once. This rearrangement joins TRBV10-3 to TRBJ1-1, with TRBD1 as a possible D gene (6 bases). CDR1 is ENHRY and CDR2 is SYGVKD in the germline V gene. CDR3 length: 14 amino acids. V was cut by 3 bases and J by 1 base, with 9 bases left in between. CDR3 bases: TGTGCCATCAGTGAAGGCAGGGGGAACACTGAAGCTTTCTTT. Translation gives CAISEGRGNTEAFF.

The J gene is TRBJ2-2, the V gene TRBV6-2 or TRBV6-3; 9 positions agree with TRBD2. Germline CDR1 reads MNHEY; CDR2 reads SVGEGT. V trimming: 2 bases; J trimming: 5 bases; junction bases outside the gene matches: 3. This CDR3 contains 15 residues. CDR3 region: CASSYRAGGTGELFF. For the CDR3, the DNA is TGTGCCAGCAGTTACCGCGCGGGAGGGACCGGGGAGCTGTTTTTT.

V gene TRBV28 combines with J gene TRBJ2-5, with 9 nucleotides matching TRBD2. Trimming removed 3 bases from V and 5 bases from J; junction bases left unmatched: 7. Germline CDR1 reads MDHEN; CDR2 reads SYDVKM. This CDR3 is built from 15 residues. CDR3 coding DNA: TGTGCCAGCAGTTTCGCGCGGGAGGGCCAGGAGACCCAGTACTTC. Its translation is CASSFAREGQETQYF.

The chain combines TRBV21-1 with TRBJ1-1; the table calls TRBD1, which could not be checked here. TRBV21-1 constitutes a pseudogene. The CDR3 has 16 amino acids. The DNA for the CDR3 is TGTGCCAGCAGCAAAGCGCGGTACAGGGTGAACACTGAAGCTTTCTTT. This codes for CASSKARYRVNTEAFF.

This clone occurred a few times. The chain has TRBV7-9 and TRBJ1-6, with D possibly being TRBD1 (5 bases). Germline CDR1 is SEHNR and CDR2 is FQNEAQ (reference sequence). V shed 3 bases and J shed 7 bases, with 10 bases lying between them. This CDR3 has 14 amino acids. The CDR3 loop reads CASSFGGANSPLHF. CDR3 nucleotide sequence: TGTGCCAGCAGCTTTGGAGGGGCAAATTCACCCCTCCACTTT.

The V call is TRBV19, the J call TRBJ1-3, with D uncertain. Germline CDR1 reads LNHDA; CDR2 reads SQIVND (reference sequence). The CDR3 contains 15 residues. V lost 3 bases, J lost 2 bases, and 11 bases lay in between. Here the CDR3 reads CASSMTSQPGNTIYF. The CDR3 DNA is TGTGCCAGTAGTATGACATCACAGCCTGGAAACACCATATATTTT.

This sequence joins TRBV19 and TRBJ1-4; D ambiguous. Looked up from germline, CDR1 is LNHDA and CDR2 is SQIVND (reference sequence). V was cut by 4 bases and J by 5 bases, with 14 bases left in between. The CDR3 runs 15 residues. The CDR3 region has the DNA TGTGCCAGTAGTACAGACCGGACTAGGAATGAAAAACTGTTTTTT. It translates to CASSTDRTRNEKLFF.

The rearrangement uses TRBV2 and TRBJ1-6, with a possible D match to TRBD1 (5 bases). The V gene's germline CDR1 is SNHLY and CDR2 FYNNEI. This CDR3 comprises 16 residues. V lost 0 bases and J 7 bases, leaving 13 bases between the germline ends. The CDR3 bases are TGTGCCAGCAGTGAAGCTACGGGGAGGGGAAATTCACCCCTCCACTTT. As protein: CASSEATGRGNSPLHF.

This clone came up a few times. The gene calls are TRBV6-2 or TRBV6-3 and TRBJ1-3; possible D gene TRBD1, 5 bases. Germline-derived CDR1 and CDR2 are MNHEY and SVGEGT. The V gene lost 7 bases and the J gene lost 4 bases, with 20 bases spanning the gap. The CDR3 is 16 residues long. CDR3 nucleotide sequence: TGTGCCAGCAACCCCGGGGGATCCTCGAGAGGAAACACCATATATTTT. This translates into CASNPGGSSRGNTIYF.

The V and J genes are TRBV7-2 and TRBJ2-2, with D perhaps TRBD1 (6 bases). Trimming removed 2 bases from V and 4 bases from J, with 14 bases in between. The length of the CDR3 is 16 residues. Germline CDR1 is SGHTA and CDR2 is FQGNSA. In nucleotides, the CDR3 is TGTGCCAGCAGCTTATGGGGGCGGGCCTCCACCGGGGAGCTGTTTTTT. Encoded protein: CASSLWGRASTGELFF.

The chain is built from TRBV10-2 and TRBJ2-7; 7 nucleotides match TRBD1. Germline V lookup: CDR1 WSHSY, CDR2 SAAADI. There are 16 residues in the CDR3. The V segment lost 2 bases and the J segment 0 bases; nucleotides outside the gene matches: 7. Here the CDR3 DNA reads TGCGCCAGCAGTGAGCCGGGACAGAGGGCCTCCTACGAGCAGTACTTC. Its protein product is CASSEPGQRASYEQYF.

The rearrangement joins TRBV27 to TRBJ2-5; 7 bases fit TRBD1. The V gene's germline CDR1 is MNHEY and CDR2 SMNVEV (reference sequence). The J segment lost 5 bases and the V segment lost 2 bases, leaving 5 bases of the junction unmatched. The CDR3 spans 14 residues. The chain's CDR3 is CASSLRTGWETQYF. CDR3 nucleotide sequence: TGTGCCAGCAGTTTACGGACAGGCTGGGAGACCCAGTACTTC.

This clone was detected once. The chain employs TRBV4-2 and TRBJ2-1, with 12 bases that match TRBD2. CDR1 and CDR2 from the germline V gene are LGHNA and YNFKEQ. The CDR3 is made up of 18 amino acids. Trimming cost V 0 bases and J 7 bases; bases outside gene matches: 10. CDR3 protein: CASSQDIQTSGSRNEQFF. CDR3 DNA: TGTGCCAGCAGCCAAGATATCCAGACTAGCGGGAGTAGGAATGAGCAGTTCTTC.

The J gene is TRBJ2-7, the V gene TRBV15; D possibly corresponds to TRBD2 (5 bases). CDR1 and CDR2 (germline): LNHNV, YYDKDF (reference sequence). CDR3 length: 14 residues. V was cut by 3 bases and J by 2 bases, with 11 bases left in between. CDR3 sequence reads: CATSRHGETYEQYF. The CDR3 bases are TGTGCCACCAGCAGGCACGGGGAAACCTACGAGCAGTACTTC.

The CDR3 sequence: CAATSGTYNEQFF. CDR3 sequence (DNA): TGTGCCGCCACTAGCGGGACCTACAATGAGCAGTTCTTC. The J gene is TRBJ2-1, the V gene TRBV19; 10 bases line up with TRBD2. The V and J ends lost 11 bases and 2 bases, in that order; junction bases with no gene match: 3. The CDR3 sequence is 13 residues long. The germline CDR1 and CDR2 sequences are LNHDA and SQIVND (reference sequence).

V and J are TRBV4-1 and TRBJ1-6; 9 bases are a match to TRBD1. This CDR3 comprises 16 residues. Germline trimming cut 2 bases from V and 7 bases from J; bases unmatched to any gene: 6. Germline loops: CDR1 MGHRA, CDR2 YSYEKL. The CDR3 bases are TGCGCCAGCAGCCAACCCTGGACAGGGGCGAATTCACCCCTCCACTTT. Residues: CASSQPWTGANSPLHF.

This chain joins TRBV28 and TRBJ1-5; TRBD1 matches 9 bases. The V and J ends lost 2 bases and 7 bases, in that order; junction bases with no gene match: 9. This CDR3 spans 16 amino acids. Germline V gene lookup returns CDR1 MDHEN and CDR2 SYDVKM. This CDR3 is CASSLPGQGRWQPQHF. CDR3 nucleotide sequence: TGTGCCAGCAGTTTACCCGGACAGGGGCGGTGGCAGCCCCAGCATTTT.

The chain employs TRBV7-8 and TRBJ1-1; 7 positions match TRBD1. From germline, CDR1 is SGHVS and CDR2 FQNEAQ. CDR3 length equals 13 residues. After removal of 5 bases from V and 8 bases from J, the junction contained 8 bases not matched to a gene. Written as DNA, the CDR3 is TGTGCCAGCAGCATACGACAGGGCCTAGAAGCTTTCTTT. It specifies CASSIRQGLEAFF.

The chain couples TRBV11-2 to TRBJ1-1; D gene ambiguous. This CDR3 region has 13 residues. The germline gives CDR1 SGHAT, CDR2 FQNNGV. Between the trimmed V and J ends, which lost 4 bases and 7 bases, there was a span of 13 bases. CDR3 nucleotide sequence: TGTGCCAGCAGCTCCATTAGGAGGGATGAAGCTTTCTTT. As protein: CASSSIRRDEAFF.

The V call is TRBV6-4, the J call TRBJ1-1, with TRBD1 as a possible D gene (5 bases). The CDR3 consists of 13 residues. Deletions cut 6 bases from V and 5 bases from J, with 13 bases between. Germline loops: CDR1 MRHNA, CDR2 SNTAGT. Here the CDR3 DNA reads TGTGCCAGCAGCCAATGGGGGGGAACTGAAGCTTTCTTT. It encodes CASSQWGGTEAFF.

This clone was detected many times. This chain joins TRBV7-9 and TRBJ2-7; TRBD2 matches 7 bases. The CDR3 is made up of 15 amino acids. Germline-derived CDR1 and CDR2 are SEHNR and FQNEAQ (reference sequence). J was trimmed by 6 bases and V by 1 base; bases with no gene match: 9. CDR3 residues: CASSLGGGSATEQYF. The CDR3 DNA sequence: TGTGCCAGCAGCTTAGGGGGGGGATCGGCAACCGAGCAGTACTTC.

The chain links TRBV27 to TRBJ2-7, with 7 bases matching TRBD1. Germline values: CDR1 MNHEY, CDR2 SMNVEV (reference sequence). After removal of 10 bases from V and 10 bases from J, the junction contained 10 bases not matched to a gene. CDR3 length: 11 amino acids. CDR3 sequence reads: CATETGSRQYF. In DNA, the CDR3 is TGTGCCACCGAGACAGGGTCGAGACAGTACTTC.

The chain uses TRBV9 and TRBJ2-4, with 13 bases that match TRBD2. The CDR3 is made up of 20 amino acids. Germline-derived CDR1 and CDR2 are SGDLS and YYNGEE. V shed 0 bases, J shed 1 base, and the junction held 10 bases outside the gene matches. Here the CDR3 reads CASSVEDGTSGTLAKNIQYF. In nucleotides, the CDR3 is TGTGCCAGCAGCGTAGAAGATGGGACTAGCGGGACTCTGGCCAAAAACATTCAGTACTTC.

The chain combines TRBV9 with TRBJ2-7; TRBD2 matches at 8 bases. This CDR3 contains 15 residues. The trim removed 0 bases at V and 3 bases at J, leaving 5 bases unmatched. Germline CDR1 and CDR2: SGDLS and YYNGEE. The CDR3 is CASSVAGTRDYEQYF. In nucleotides, the CDR3 is TGTGCCAGCAGCGTAGCCGGGACTAGAGACTACGAGCAGTACTTC.

The genes are TRBV30 and TRBJ2-7; 8 bases are shared with TRBD1. CDR1 is GTSNPN and CDR2 is SVGIG in the germline V gene (reference sequence). The V gene end was trimmed by 0 bases and the J gene end by 3 bases; junction bases not matched to a gene: 7. The CDR3 runs 15 residues. DNA of the CDR3: TGTGCCTGGAGTGTATCTGGGGACAGGTACTACGAGCAGTACTTC. This codes for CAWSVSGDRYYEQYF.

The chain couples TRBV19 to TRBJ2-1; TRBD2 matches at 7 bases. V shed 6 bases, J shed 9 bases, and the junction held 8 bases outside the gene matches. The germline CDR1 and CDR2 sequences are LNHDA and SQIVND (reference sequence). The CDR3 sequence is 13 residues long. The CDR3 DNA is TGTGCCAGTAGCGGACTAGTTTGGGGTGAGCAGTTCTTC. Protein product: CASSGLVWGEQFF.